The source of this TCR beta chain is a study of blood T cell repertoires in COVID-19. Turning to the study itself: Sources were T cells, B-cell-depleted T cells, or PBMCs; the material itself was cDNA or gDNA.

The CDR3 covers 14 residues. CDR1 is MDHEN, CDR2 SYDVKM, per germline. The J segment lost 10 bases and the V segment lost 2 bases, leaving 8 bases of the junction unmatched. This clone occurred once. In the authors' workflow: Amplifying reference gene primers gave estimates of nucleated cell counts. The assay was immunoSEQ multiplex PCR, and TCRdb's table has in-frame clones only and misses some. V, J and clone size are taken as reported in that table, and D and trimming were inferred from the DNA itself. The data show 35,000 to 45,000 clones, 70% to 90% seen once. Source material: peripheral blood. This receptor was identified in a man between 65 and 80 years old with acute or convalescent COVID-19. V and J are TRBV28 and TRBJ1-2, with TRBD1 matching over 9 bases. This chain's CDR3 is CASSLGSTGGDYTF. CDR3 coding DNA: TGTGCCAGCAGTTTAGGGTCGACAGGGGGGGACTACACCTTC.